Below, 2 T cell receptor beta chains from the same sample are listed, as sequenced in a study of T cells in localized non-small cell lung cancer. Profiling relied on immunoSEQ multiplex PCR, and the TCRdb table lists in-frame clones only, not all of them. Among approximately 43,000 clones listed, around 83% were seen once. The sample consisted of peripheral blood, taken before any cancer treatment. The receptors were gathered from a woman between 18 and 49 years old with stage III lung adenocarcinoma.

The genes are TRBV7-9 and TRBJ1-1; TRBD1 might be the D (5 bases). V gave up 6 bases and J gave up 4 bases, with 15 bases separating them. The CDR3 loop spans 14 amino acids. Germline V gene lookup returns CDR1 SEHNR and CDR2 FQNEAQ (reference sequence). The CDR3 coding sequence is TGTGCCAGCAGTACGGGACCTCGGAGCACTGAAGCTTTCTTT. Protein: CASSTGPRSTEAFF.

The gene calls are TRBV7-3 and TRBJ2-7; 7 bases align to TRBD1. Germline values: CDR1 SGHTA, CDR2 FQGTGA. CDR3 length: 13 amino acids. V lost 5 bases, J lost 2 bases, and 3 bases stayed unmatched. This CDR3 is CASSPTGAYEQYF. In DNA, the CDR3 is TGTGCCAGCAGCCCAACAGGGGCCTACGAGCAGTACTTC.